The rows below give T cell receptor beta chains drawn from one sample of a study of blood T cell repertoires in COVID-19. Sequencing was performed with immunoSEQ multiplex PCR; in TCRdb, only in-frame clones are kept and a portion is missing. The repertoire consists of hundreds of thousands of clones, with approximately 84% occurring once and the leading ten covering under 2%. The sequencing sample was made of peripheral blood. Source of these receptors: a woman of 80 years or more with acute or convalescent COVID-19. The CDR3 runs from the conserved cysteine through the conserved F or W. The D gene is left open where the match is weak. Clone size is not always given. Where it is, it says once, few, many or a class for expanded clones.

clone_size,d_call,j_call,v_call,cdr3_nt,cdr3_aa
-,TRBD2,TRBJ2-5,TRBV2,TGTGCCAGCAGTGAGGGACTAGCGGGGTCCCAAGAGACCCAGTACTTC,CASSEGLAGSQETQYF
-,-,TRBJ1-1,TRBV11-1,TGTGCCAGCAGCCCATACACCGAGAACACTGAAGCTTTCTTT,CASSPYTENTEAFF
-,TRBD1,TRBJ2-2,TRBV6-5,TGTGCCAGCTCCCTGACAGGGTACGACACCGGGGAGCTGTTTTTT,CASSLTGYDTGELFF
-,TRBD2,TRBJ2-7,TRBV7-2,TGTGCCAGCAGCTTAGCGGGGACTAGCGGGAGGCTCTACGAGCAGTACTTC,CASSLAGTSGRLYEQYF
-,TRBD1,TRBJ2-3,TRBV5-6,TGTGCCAGCAGCTGGGACAGAGTTACAGATACGCAGTATTTT,CASSWDRVTDTQYF
-,-,TRBJ1-1,TRBV29-1,TGCAGCGTTGTATCGACAGGGAACACTGAAGCTTTCTTT,CSVVSTGNTEAFF
few,TRBD1,TRBJ1-5,TRBV5-1,TGCGCCAGCAGCCCGGACAGGGCCGGTCAGCCCCAGCATTTT,CASSPDRAGQPQHF
few,-,TRBJ1-6,TRBV21-1,TGTGCCAGCAGCGGCCCGGGGACAGGGCGACCCGAACCCCTCCACTTT,CASSGPGTGRPEPLHF
-,TRBD2,TRBJ2-1,TRBV6-4,TGTGCCAGCAGTGCGGGACTAGCGACATACAATGAGCAGTTCTTC,CASSAGLATYNEQFF
-,TRBD1,TRBJ1-6,TRBV2,TGTGCCAGCAGGCTGGGACAGGGTGGTTCACCCCTCCACTTT,CASRLGQGGSPLHF
-,-,TRBJ2-2,TRBV7-2,TGTGCCAGCAGCTTAGACTGGGGGCAGACCGGGGAGCTGTTTTTT,CASSLDWGQTGELFF
-,-,TRBJ1-1,TRBV7-3,TGTGCCAGCAGCCCGGAGGGGGGGAAGGGGAACACTGAAGCTTTCTTT,CASSPEGGKGNTEAFF
-,-,TRBJ1-2,TRBV5-4,TGTGCCAGCAGTGTCACAGGAAGGAACTATGGCTACACCTTC,CASSVTGRNYGYTF
-,TRBD1,TRBJ1-5,TRBV5-4,TGTGCCAGCAGCCTAGACAGGGGGGTCGTTCAGCCCCAGCATTTT,CASSLDRGVVQPQHF
-,-,TRBJ1-1,TRBV2,TGTGCCCAGGGCAGGGGCAACACTGAAGCTTTCTTT,CAQGRGNTEAFF
-,TRBD2,TRBJ2-3,TRBV19,TGTGCCAGTAACGGTTTTAGAGGCGGGGGGCCCGGAGATACGCAGTATTTT,CASNGFRGGGPGDTQYF
once,-,TRBJ1-2,TRBV28,TGTGCCAGCAGTCGGGGGTTAGCGAACTATGGCTACACCTTC,CASSRGLANYGYTF
-,-,TRBJ1-1,TRBV7-9,TGTGCCAGCAGGGATAGAGTCCGGGGCACTGAAGCTTTCTTT,CASRDRVRGTEAFF
-,TRBD1,TRBJ2-1,TRBV7-3,TGTGCCAGCAGTCCCGGGACAGGGTTCTCCACGGGAAATGAGCAGTTCTTC,CASSPGTGFSTGNEQFF
-,-,TRBJ2-7,TRBV27,TGTGCCAGCAGTTTAAGAGGTTCTTGGGAGCAGTACTTC,CASSLRGSWEQYF
few,TRBD2,TRBJ2-5,TRBV5-4,TGTGCCAGCAGCCCTCTAGCGGGGGGGCGGGAGACCCAGTACTTC,CASSPLAGGRETQYF
once,-,TRBJ1-5,TRBV18,TGTGCCAGCTCACCGAGTAGCAATCAGCCCCAGCATTTT,CASSPSSNQPQHF
-,TRBD2,TRBJ2-1,TRBV19,TGTGCCAGTAGTAAACTCAGCGGGAACTCCTACAATGAGCAGTTCTTC,CASSKLSGNSYNEQFF
-,-,TRBJ1-2,TRBV6-2/TRBV6-3,TGTGCCAGCAGTGCCGACATGGATTATGGCTACACCTTC,CASSADMDYGYTF
-,-,TRBJ1-2,TRBV7-9,TGTGCCAGCAGTCTAGCAGCGAACTATGGCTACACCTTC,CASSLAANYGYTF
-,-,TRBJ2-7,TRBV3-1/TRBV3-2,TGTGCCAGCAGCCAAACGGCAGGGATCACCTACGAGCAGTACTTC,CASSQTAGITYEQYF
-,TRBD1,TRBJ1-2,TRBV7-8,TGTGCCAGCAGCTTAGGACAGGGGGCATACTATGGCTACACCTTC,CASSLGQGAYYGYTF
-,-,TRBJ2-7,TRBV29-1,TGCAGCGTTGCTCTACAGGGGAGGACCTACGAGCAGTACTTC,CSVALQGRTYEQYF
-,TRBD2,TRBJ2-4,TRBV28,TGTGCCAGCAGTTTAATCGACAGTAGCGGGAGGCGGAAAAACATTCAGTACTTC,CASSLIDSSGRRKNIQYF
-,-,TRBJ2-1,TRBV15,TGTGCCACCAGCAGAGATACCCAGGGGAGTAAATACAATGAGCAGTTCTTC,CATSRDTQGSKYNEQFF
-,TRBD1,TRBJ2-2,TRBV5-6,TGTGCCAGCAGCCGAGTAACAGGGACAGCTAACACCGGGGAGCTGTTTTTT,CASSRVTGTANTGELFF
-,TRBD1,TRBJ2-7,TRBV13,TGTGCCAGCAGCTCTGGGACAGTCTCCTACGAGCAGTACTTC,CASSSGTVSYEQYF
-,TRBD2,TRBJ2-2,TRBV7-2,TGTGCCAGCAGCTTAGGGCTAGCGGGAGCTAACGGGGAGCTGTTTTTT,CASSLGLAGANGELFF
-,-,TRBJ2-1,TRBV12-3/TRBV12-4,TGTGCCAGCAGTTTCCGGACTTCCAATGAGCAGTTCTTC,CASSFRTSNEQFF
-,-,TRBJ1-5,TRBV28,TGTGCCAGCACCGGTCTTAATCAGCCCCAGCATTTT,CASTGLNQPQHF
few,-,TRBJ2-7,TRBV28,TGTGCCAGCAGTTTATCTGCGGGGAGCTCCTACGAGCAGTACTTC,CASSLSAGSSYEQYF
-,TRBD2,TRBJ2-3,TRBV3-1/TRBV3-2,TGTGCCAGCAGCAAACTAGCGGGTTCCACAGATACGCAGTATTTT,CASSKLAGSTDTQYF
-,TRBD2,TRBJ2-2,TRBV19,TGTGCCAGTAACGGACTAGCCAACACCGGGGAGCTGTTTTTT,CASNGLANTGELFF
once,TRBD1,TRBJ2-7,TRBV29-1,TGCAGCGTGACAAGAACAGGGGGCCACGAGCAGTACTTC,CSVTRTGGHEQYF
-,-,TRBJ1-1,TRBV7-2,TGTGCCAGCAGCTTAGCCTTCGCAGGTGAAGCTTTCTTT,CASSLAFAGEAFF
-,TRBD2,TRBJ2-1,TRBV28,TGTGCCAGCAAGGTAGCGGGAGAGTACAATGAGCAGTTCTTC,CASKVAGEYNEQFF
-,TRBD1,TRBJ1-2,TRBV7-9,TGTGCCAGCAGCCCGAGGACAGGGGGCGGTGATGGCTACACCTTC,CASSPRTGGGDGYTF
-,TRBD1,TRBJ1-4,TRBV5-1,TGCGCCAGCAGCTTAACAGGGGTCCCCCTCACAAAACTGTTTTTT,CASSLTGVPLTKLFF